Sequencing of this T cell receptor beta chain was carried out in a study of human T cells and chemical hapten exposure. Study as a whole: The cohort included alopecia areata under or over 50% scalp, totalis and universalis.

The time point was: pre-sensitization, week 0. Treatment in this sample: therapeutic diphenylcyclopropenone sensitization with weekly scalp DPC. TCRdb used MiXCR to reprocess the RACE reads, holding one entry per CDR3 protein. The sample holds some 59,000 distinct CDR3 sequences, 11% seen once. This CDR3 is 14 amino acids long. The germline V gene encodes CDR1 SGHAT and CDR2 FQNNGV. V dropped 5 bases and J dropped 8 bases, with 18 bases sitting between them. Source: whole blood, taken in connection with sensitization to the hapten diphenylcyclopropenone (DPC). The rearrangement uses TRBV11-2 and TRBJ1-2; D unclear. This clonotype was sampled from a middle-aged woman with alopecia areata. Some clones in this sample may be carry-over from other donors' samples. This chain's CDR3 is CASSHWEVGRGYTF. As DNA, the CDR3 is TGTGCCAGCAGCCACTGGGAGGTGGGCCGCGGCTACACCTTC.